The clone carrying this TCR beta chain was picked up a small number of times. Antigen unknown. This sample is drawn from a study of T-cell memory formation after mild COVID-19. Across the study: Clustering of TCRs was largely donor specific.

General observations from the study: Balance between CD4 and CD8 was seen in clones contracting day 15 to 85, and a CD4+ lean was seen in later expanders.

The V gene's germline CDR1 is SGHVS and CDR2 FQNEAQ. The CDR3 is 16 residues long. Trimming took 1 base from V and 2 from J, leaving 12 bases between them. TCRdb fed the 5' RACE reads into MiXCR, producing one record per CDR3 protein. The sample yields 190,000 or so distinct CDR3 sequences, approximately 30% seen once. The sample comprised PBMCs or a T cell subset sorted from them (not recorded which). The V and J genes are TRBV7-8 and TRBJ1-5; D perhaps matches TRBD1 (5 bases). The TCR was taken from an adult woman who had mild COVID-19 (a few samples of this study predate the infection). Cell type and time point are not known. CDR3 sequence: CASSLVSTGGNQPQHF. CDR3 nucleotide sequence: TGTGCCAGCAGCTTAGTCTCGACGGGGGGCAATCAGCCCCAGCATTTT.